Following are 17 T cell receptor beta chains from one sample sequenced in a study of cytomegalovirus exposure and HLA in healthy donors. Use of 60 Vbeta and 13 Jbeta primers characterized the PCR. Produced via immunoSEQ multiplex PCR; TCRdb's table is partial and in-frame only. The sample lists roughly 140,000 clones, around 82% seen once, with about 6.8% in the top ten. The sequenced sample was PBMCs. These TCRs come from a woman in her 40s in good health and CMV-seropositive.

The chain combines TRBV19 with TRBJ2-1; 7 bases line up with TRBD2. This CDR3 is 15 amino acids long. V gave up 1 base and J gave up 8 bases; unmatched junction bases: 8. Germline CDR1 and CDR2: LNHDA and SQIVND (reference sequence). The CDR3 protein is CASSIGRRGGHEQFF. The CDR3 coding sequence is TGTGCCAGTAGTATAGGGCGACGCGGGGGACATGAGCAGTTCTTC.

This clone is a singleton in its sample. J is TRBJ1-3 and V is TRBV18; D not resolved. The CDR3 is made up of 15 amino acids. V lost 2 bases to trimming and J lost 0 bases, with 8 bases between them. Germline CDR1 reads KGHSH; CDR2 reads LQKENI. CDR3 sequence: CASSPDQASGNTIYF. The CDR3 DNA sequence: TGTGCCAGCTCACCAGATCAGGCCTCTGGAAACACCATATATTTT.

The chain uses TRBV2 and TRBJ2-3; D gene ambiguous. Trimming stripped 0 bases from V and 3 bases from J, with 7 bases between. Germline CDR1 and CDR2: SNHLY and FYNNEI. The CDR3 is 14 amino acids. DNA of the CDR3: TGTGCCAGCAGTGAAGCGGTGAGGACAGATACGCAGTATTTT. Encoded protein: CASSEAVRTDTQYF. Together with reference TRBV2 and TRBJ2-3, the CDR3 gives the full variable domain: EPEVTQTPSHQVTQMGQEVILRCVPISNHLYFYWYRQILGQKVEFLVSFYNNEISEKSEIFDDQFSVERPDGSNFTLKIRSTKLEDSAMYFCASSEAVRTDTQYFGPGTRLTVL.

The CDR3 DNA is TGCGCCAGCAGCTTGGCCGGGGCTAGCGGCCCCTACAATGAGCAGTTCTTC. Its protein is CASSLAGASGPYNEQFF. J is TRBJ2-1 and V is TRBV5-1, with 7 bases identical to TRBD2. Germline CDR1 and CDR2: SGHRS and YFSETQ. The CDR3 loop spans 17 amino acids. V gave up 0 bases and J gave up 2 bases; unmatched junction bases: 8.

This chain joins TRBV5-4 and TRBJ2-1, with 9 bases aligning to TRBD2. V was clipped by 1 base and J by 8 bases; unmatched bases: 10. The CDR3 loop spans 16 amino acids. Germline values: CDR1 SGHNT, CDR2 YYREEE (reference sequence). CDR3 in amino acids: CASSLIRGRVSDEQFF. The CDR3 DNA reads TGTGCCAGCAGCTTGATCCGCGGGAGGGTTAGCGATGAGCAGTTCTTC.

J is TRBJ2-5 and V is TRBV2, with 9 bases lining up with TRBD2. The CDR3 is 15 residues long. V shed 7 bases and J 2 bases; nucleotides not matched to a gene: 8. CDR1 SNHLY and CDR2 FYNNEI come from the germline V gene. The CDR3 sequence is CASNQAAGGQETQYF. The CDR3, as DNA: TGTGCCAGCAACCAAGCAGCGGGGGGACAAGAGACCCAGTACTTC.

The CDR3: CASSLLSGYNEQFF. The CDR3 bases are TGTGCCAGCAGCTTGCTTAGCGGATACAATGAGCAGTTCTTC. The rearrangement uses TRBV11-3 and TRBJ2-1; perhaps TRBD2 as D (6 bases). This CDR3 comprises 14 residues. V gave up 3 bases and J gave up 4 bases, with 10 bases separating them. Germline V gene lookup returns CDR1 SGHNT and CDR2 YENEEA.

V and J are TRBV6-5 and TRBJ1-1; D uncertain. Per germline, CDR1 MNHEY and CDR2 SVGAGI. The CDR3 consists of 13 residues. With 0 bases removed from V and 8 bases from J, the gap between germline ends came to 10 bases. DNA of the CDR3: TGTGCCAGCAGTTACTCGAATATGGAGGAAGCTTTCTTT. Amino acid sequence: CASSYSNMEEAFF.

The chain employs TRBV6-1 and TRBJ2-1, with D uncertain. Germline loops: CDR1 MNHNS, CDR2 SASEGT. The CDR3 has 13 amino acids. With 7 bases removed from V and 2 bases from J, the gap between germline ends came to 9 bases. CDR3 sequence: CASIAYPYNEQFF. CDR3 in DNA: TGTGCCAGCATCGCCTATCCCTACAATGAGCAGTTCTTC.

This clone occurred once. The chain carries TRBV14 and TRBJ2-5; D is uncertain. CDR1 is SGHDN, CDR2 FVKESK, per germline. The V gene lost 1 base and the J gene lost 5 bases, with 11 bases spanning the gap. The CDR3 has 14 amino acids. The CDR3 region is CASSQANPGETQYF. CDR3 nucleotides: TGTGCCAGCAGCCAAGCGAACCCCGGGGAGACCCAGTACTTC. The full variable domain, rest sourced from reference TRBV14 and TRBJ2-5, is EAGVTQFPSHSVIEKGQTVTLRCDPISGHDNLYWYRRVMGKEIKFLLHFVKESKQDESGMPNNRFLAERTGGTYSTLKVQPAELEDSGVYFCASSQANPGETQYFGPGTRLLVL.

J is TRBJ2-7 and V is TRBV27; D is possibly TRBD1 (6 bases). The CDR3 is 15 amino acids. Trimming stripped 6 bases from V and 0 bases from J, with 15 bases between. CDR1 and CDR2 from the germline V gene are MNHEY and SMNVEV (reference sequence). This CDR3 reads CASSRTVASSYEQYF. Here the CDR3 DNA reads TGTGCCAGCAGCAGGACAGTGGCAAGCTCCTACGAGCAGTACTTC.

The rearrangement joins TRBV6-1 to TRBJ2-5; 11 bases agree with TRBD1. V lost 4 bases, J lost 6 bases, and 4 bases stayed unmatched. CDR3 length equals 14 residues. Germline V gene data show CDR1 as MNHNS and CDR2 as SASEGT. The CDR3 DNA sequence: TGTGCCAGCAGTGTGGGACAGGGGGAAAAGACCCAGTACTTC. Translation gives CASSVGQGEKTQYF.

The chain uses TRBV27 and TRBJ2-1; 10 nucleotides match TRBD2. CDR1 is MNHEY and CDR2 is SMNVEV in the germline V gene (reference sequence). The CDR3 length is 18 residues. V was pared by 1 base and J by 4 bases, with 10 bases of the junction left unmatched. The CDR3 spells CASSLFALAGDSYNEQFF. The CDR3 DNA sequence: TGTGCCAGCAGTTTATTTGCCCTAGCGGGGGACTCTTACAATGAGCAGTTCTTC.

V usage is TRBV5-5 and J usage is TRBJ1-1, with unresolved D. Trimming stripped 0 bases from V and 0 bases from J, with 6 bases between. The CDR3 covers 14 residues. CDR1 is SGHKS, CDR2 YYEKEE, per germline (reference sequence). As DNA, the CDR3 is TGTGCCAGCAGCTTGGAACAGTTGAACACTGAAGCTTTCTTT. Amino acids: CASSLEQLNTEAFF. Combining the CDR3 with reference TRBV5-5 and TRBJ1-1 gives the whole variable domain DAGVTQSPTHLIKTRGQQVTLRCSPISGHKSVSWYQQVLGQGPQFIFQYYEKEERGRGNFPDRFSARQFPNYSSELNVNALLLGDSALYLCASSLEQLNTEAFFGQGTRLTVV.

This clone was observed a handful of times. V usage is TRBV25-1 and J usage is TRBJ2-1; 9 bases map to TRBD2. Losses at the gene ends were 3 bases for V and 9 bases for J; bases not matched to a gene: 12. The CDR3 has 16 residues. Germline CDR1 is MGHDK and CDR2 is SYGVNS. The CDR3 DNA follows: TGTGCCAGCAGTGAGATCGCTAGCGGGATGGAGGGTGAGCAGTTCTTC. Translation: CASSEIASGMEGEQFF.

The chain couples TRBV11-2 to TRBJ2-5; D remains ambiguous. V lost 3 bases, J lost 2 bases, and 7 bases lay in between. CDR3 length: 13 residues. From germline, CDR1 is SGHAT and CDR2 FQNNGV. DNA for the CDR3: TGTGCCAGCAGCTTCACAGAGCAAGAGACCCAGTACTTC. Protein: CASSFTEQETQYF.

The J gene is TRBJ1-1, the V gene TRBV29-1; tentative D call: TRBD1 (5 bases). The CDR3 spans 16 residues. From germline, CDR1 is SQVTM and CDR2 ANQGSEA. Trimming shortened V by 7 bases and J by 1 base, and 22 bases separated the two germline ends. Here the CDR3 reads CSARGEGGGENTEAFF. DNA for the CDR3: TGCAGCGCCCGGGGGGAGGGAGGAGGTGAGAACACTGAAGCTTTCTTT.